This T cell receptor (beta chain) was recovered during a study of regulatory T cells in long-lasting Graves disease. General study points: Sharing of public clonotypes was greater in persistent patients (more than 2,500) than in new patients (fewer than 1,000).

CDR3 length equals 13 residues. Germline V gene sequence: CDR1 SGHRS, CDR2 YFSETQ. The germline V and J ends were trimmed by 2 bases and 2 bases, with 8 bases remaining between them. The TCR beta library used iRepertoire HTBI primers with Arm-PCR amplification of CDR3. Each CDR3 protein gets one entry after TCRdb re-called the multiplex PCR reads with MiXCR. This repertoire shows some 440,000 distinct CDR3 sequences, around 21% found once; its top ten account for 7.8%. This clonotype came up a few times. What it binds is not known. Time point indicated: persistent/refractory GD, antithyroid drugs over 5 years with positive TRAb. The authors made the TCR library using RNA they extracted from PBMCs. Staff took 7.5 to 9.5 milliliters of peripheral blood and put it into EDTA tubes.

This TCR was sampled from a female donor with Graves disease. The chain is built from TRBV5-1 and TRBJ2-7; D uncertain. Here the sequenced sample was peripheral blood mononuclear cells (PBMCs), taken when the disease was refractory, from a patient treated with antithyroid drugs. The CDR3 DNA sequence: TGCGCCAGCAGCTTTGACTTGACCTACGAGCAGTACTTC. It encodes CASSFDLTYEQYF.